This TCR beta chain was obtained from a study of blood T cell repertoires in COVID-19. Study in general: Collection of acute and convalescent COVID-19 samples took place in the United States, Italy and Spain.

Produced via immunoSEQ multiplex PCR; TCRdb's table is partial and in-frame only. The sample carries 100,000 to 150,000 clones, 85% to 90% recorded once. The CDR3 is 14 residues long. The V gene lost 3 bases and the J gene lost 5 bases, with 10 bases spanning the gap. Germline V CDR1 and CDR2: MGHDK, SYGVNS. This clonotype was sampled from a man between 60 and 75 years old with COVID-19, enrolled during active disease. This chain links TRBV25-1 with TRBJ1-4, with unresolved D. Specimen: peripheral blood. CDR3 coding DNA: TGTGCCAGCAGTGAGACACGGATAAATGAAAAACTGTTTTTT. Translation: CASSETRINEKLFF. Based on the CDR3 plus reference TRBV25-1 and TRBJ1-4, the full variable domain is EADIYQTPRYLVIGTGKKITLECSQTMGHDKMYWYQQDPGMELHLIHYSYGVNSTEKGDLSSESTVSRIRTEHFPLTLESARPSHTSQYLCASSETRINEKLFFGSGTQLSVL.